This entry describes one T cell receptor (beta chain). The target antigen is unknown. Measured with immunoSEQ multiplex PCR; TCRdb has only the in-frame clones, and not every one. The sample lists some 75,000 clones, approximately 96% seen once, with about 1.3% in the top ten. CDR1 is ENHRY, CDR2 SYGVKD, per germline. Trimming removed 0 bases at V and 4 bases at J, with 12 bases between. The CDR3 consists of 16 residues. The data were obtained in a study of cytomegalovirus exposure and HLA in healthy donors. Overall study results and limits: Most TCR sequences were seen very rarely across donors, but some public TCRs occurred in many. The authors listed 180 or so TCR beta chains as cytomegalovirus-associated. One later analysis, an examination of the 120 or so validation repertoires, found that first-cohort TCR clusters tended to co-occur in them.

This rearrangement joins TRBV10-3 to TRBJ2-2; D perhaps matches TRBD2 (6 bases). Specimen: PBMCs. The sequence came from a woman aged 18-30 years in good health and CMV-seronegative. CDR3 sequence (DNA): TGTGCCATCAGTGAGTCCCTAGCGTTCCGCACCGGGGAGCTGTTTTTT. Its translation is CAISESLAFRTGELFF.